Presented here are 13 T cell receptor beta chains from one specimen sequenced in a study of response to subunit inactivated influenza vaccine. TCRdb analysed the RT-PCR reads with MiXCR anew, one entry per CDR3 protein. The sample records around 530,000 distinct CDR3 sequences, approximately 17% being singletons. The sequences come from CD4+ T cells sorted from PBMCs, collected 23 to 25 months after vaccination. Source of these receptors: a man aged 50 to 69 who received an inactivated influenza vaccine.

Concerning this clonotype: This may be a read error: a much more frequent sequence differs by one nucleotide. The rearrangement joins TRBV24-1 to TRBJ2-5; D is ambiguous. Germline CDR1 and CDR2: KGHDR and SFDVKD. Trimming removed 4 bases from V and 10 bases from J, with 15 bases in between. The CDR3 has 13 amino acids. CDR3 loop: CATSDLARKIQYF. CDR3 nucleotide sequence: TGTGCCACCAGTGACCTGGCGAGGAAGATCCAGTACTTC.

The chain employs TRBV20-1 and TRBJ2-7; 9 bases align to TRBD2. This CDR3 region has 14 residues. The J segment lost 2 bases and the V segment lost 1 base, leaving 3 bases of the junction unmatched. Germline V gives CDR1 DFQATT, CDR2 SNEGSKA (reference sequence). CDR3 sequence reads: CSARATSGAYEQYF. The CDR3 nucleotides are TGCAGTGCTAGAGCGACTAGCGGCGCCTACGAGCAGTACTTC.

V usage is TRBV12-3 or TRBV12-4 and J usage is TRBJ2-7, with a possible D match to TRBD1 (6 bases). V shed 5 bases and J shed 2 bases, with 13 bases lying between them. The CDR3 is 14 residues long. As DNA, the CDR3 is TGTGCCAGCAGTCCCGGACAGCTAACCTACGAGCAGTACTTC. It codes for CASSPGQLTYEQYF.

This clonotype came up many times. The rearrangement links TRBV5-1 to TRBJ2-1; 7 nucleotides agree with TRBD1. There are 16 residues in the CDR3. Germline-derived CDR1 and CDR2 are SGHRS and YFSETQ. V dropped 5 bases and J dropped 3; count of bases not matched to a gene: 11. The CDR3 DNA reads TGCGCCAGCAGGGGGTCTGACAGGGCGGACTACAATGAGCAGTTCTTC. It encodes CASRGSDRADYNEQFF.

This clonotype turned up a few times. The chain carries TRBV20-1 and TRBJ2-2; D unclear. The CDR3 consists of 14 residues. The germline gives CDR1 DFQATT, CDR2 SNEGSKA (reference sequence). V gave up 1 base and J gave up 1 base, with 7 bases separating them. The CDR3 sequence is CSARGSENTGELFF. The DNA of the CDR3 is TGCAGTGCTAGAGGGTCCGAGAACACCGGGGAGCTGTTTTTT.

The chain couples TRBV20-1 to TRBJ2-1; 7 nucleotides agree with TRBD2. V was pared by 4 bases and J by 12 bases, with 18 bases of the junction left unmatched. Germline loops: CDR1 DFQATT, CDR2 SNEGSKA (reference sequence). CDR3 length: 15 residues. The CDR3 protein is CSAMPAGLAPGGQFF. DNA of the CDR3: TGCAGTGCTATGCCCGCGGGACTGGCCCCGGGGGGGCAGTTCTTC.

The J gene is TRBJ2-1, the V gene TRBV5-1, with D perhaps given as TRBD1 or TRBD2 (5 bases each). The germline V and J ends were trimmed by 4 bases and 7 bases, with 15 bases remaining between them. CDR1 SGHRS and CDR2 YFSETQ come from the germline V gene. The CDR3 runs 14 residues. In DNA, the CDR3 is TGCGCCAGCAGCATAGGACGAGAGGGGAATGAGCAGTTCTTC. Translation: CASSIGREGNEQFF.

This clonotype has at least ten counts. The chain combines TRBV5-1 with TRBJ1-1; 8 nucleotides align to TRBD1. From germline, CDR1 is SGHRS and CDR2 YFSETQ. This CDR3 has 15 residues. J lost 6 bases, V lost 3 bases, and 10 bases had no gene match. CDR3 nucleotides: TGCGCCAGCAGCTCCTTCGGACAGGGATCGGCTGAAGCTTTCTTT. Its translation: CASSSFGQGSAEAFF.

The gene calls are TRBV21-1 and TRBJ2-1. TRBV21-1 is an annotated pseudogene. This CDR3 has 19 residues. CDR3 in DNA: TGTGCCAGCAGCAAAGATCGTGCGGTTGTATCAGCTGGATACAATGAGCAGTTCTTC. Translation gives CASSKDRAVVSAGYNEQFF.

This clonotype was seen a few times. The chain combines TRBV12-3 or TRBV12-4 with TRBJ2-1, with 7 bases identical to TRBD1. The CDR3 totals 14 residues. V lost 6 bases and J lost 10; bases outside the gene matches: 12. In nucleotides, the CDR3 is TGTGCCAGCAGAAGACAGGGCATAGGGGTCGAGCAGTTCTTC. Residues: CASRRQGIGVEQFF.

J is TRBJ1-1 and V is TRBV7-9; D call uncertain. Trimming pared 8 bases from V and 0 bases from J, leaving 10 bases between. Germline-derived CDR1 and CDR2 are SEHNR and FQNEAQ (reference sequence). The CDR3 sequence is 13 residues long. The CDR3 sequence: CASLASMNTEAFF. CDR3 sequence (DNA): TGTGCCAGCCTGGCGAGCATGAACACTGAAGCTTTCTTT.

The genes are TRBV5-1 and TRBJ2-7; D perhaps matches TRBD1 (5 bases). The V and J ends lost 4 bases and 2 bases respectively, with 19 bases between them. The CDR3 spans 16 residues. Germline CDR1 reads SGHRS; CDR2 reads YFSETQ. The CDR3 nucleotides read TGCGCCAGCAGCAGCGCACCGACAGCCTCGACCTACGAGCAGTACTTC. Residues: CASSSAPTASTYEQYF.

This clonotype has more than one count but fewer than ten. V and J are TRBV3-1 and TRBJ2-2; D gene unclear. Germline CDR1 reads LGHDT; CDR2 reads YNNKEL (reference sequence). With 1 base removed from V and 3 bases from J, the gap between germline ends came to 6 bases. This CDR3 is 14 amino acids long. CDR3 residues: CASSQGQDTGELFF. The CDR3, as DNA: TGTGCCAGCAGCCAAGGGCAGGACACCGGGGAGCTGTTTTTT.